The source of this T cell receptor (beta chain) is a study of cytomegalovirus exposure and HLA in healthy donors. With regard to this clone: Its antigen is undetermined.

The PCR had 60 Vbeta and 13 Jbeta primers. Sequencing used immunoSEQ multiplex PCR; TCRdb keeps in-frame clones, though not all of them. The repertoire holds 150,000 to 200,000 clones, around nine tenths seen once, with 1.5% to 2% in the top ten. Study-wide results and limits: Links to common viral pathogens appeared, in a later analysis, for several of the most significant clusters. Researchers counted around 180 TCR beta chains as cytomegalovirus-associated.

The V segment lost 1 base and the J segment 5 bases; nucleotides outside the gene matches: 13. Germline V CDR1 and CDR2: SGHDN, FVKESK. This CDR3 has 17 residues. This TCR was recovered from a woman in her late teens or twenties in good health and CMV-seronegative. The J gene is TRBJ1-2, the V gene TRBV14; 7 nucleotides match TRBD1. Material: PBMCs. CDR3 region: CASSQGGTSTGWYGYTF. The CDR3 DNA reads TGTGCCAGCAGCCAAGGTGGAACCTCGACAGGGTGGTATGGCTACACCTTC.